This T cell receptor beta chain appears in the sequencing data of a study of blood T cell repertoires in COVID-19. Sequencing used immunoSEQ multiplex PCR; TCRdb keeps in-frame clones, though not all of them. Here the sample spans 150,000 to 200,000 clones, about nine tenths being singletons. Germline-derived CDR1 and CDR2 are LNHDA and SQIVND (reference sequence). This CDR3 is 14 amino acids long. V trimming: 7 bases; J trimming: 2 bases; junction bases outside the gene matches: 5. Sequenced material: PBMCs or T cells enriched from blood (not recorded which). This clonotype was obtained from a young woman who had recovered from COVID-19. The chain is built from TRBV19 and TRBJ2-3, with 8 nucleotides matching TRBD1. The DNA for the CDR3 is TGTGCCAGTAACCCAGGGGGCCTCACAGATACGCAGTATTTT. The encoded protein is CASNPGGLTDTQYF. Using reference TRBV19 and TRBJ2-3 for the parts outside the CDR3, the full variable domain is DGGITQSPKYLFRKEGQNVTLSCEQNLNHDAMYWYRQDPGQGLRLIYYSQIVNDFQKGDIAEGYSVSREKKESFPLTVTSAQKNPTAFYLCASNPGGLTDTQYFGPGTRLTVL.